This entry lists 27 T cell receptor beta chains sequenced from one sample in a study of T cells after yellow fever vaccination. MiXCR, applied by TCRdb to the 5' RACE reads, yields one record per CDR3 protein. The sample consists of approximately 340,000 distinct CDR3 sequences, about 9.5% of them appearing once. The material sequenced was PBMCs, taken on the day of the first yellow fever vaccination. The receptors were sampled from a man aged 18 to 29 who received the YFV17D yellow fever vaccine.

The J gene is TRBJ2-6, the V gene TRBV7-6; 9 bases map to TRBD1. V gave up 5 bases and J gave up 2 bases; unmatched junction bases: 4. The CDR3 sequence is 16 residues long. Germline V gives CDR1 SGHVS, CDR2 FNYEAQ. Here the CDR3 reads CASSRDREAGANVLTF. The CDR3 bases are TGTGCCAGCAGCCGGGACAGGGAAGCTGGGGCCAACGTCCTGACTTTC.

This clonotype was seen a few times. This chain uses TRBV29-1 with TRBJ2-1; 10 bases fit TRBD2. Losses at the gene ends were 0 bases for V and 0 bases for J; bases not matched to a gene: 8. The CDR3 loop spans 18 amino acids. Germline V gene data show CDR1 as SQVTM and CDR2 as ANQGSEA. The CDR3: CSVEDPVSGGPSYNEQFF. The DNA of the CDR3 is TGCAGCGTTGAAGATCCCGTTAGCGGGGGGCCCTCCTACAATGAGCAGTTCTTC.

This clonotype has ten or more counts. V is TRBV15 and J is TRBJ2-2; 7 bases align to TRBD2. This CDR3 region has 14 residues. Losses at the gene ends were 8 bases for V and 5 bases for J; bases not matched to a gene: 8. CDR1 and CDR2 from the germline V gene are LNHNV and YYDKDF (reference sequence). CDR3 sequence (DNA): TGTGCCACCCGGCTGGTGGGGGGGACCGGGGAGCTGTTTTTT. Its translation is CATRLVGGTGELFF. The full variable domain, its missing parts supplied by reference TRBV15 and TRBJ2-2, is DAMVIQNPRYQVTQFGKPVTLSCSQTLNHNVMYWYQQKSSQAPKLLFHYYDKDFNNEADTPDNFQSRRPNTSFCFLDIRSPGLGDTAMYLCATRLVGGTGELFFGEGSRLTVL.

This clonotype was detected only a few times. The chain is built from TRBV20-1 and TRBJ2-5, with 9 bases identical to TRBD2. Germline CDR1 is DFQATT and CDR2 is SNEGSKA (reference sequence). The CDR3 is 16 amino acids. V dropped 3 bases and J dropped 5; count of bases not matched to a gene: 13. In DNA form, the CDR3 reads TGCAGTGCTAGCGACTTTTTAGCGGGGGCAATCGAGACCCAGTACTTC. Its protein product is CSASDFLAGAIETQYF.

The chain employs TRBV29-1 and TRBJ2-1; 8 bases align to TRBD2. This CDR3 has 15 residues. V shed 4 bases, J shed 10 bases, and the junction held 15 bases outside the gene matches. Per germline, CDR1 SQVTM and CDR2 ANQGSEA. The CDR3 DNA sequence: TGCAGCGTTGCCTTAAGAGGCGGGGGGTCATCGGAGCAGTTCTTC. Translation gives CSVALRGGGSSEQFF.

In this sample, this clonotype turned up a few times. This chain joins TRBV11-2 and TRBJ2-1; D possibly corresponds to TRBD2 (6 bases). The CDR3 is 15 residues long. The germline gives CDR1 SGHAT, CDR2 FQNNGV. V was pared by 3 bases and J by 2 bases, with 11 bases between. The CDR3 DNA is TGTGCCAGCAGCTTCTGGGGGGTAACCTACAATGAGCAGTTCTTC. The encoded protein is CASSFWGVTYNEQFF.

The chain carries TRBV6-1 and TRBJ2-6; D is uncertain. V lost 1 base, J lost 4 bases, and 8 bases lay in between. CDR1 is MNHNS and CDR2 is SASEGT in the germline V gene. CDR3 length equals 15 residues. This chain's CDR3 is CASSEGLGGANVLTF. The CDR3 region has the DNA TGTGCCAGCAGTGAAGGGCTGGGGGGGGCCAACGTCCTGACTTTC.

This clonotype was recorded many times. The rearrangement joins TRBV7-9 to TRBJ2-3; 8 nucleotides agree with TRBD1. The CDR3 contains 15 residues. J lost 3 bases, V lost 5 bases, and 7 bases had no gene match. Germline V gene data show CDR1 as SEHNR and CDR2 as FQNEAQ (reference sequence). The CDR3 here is CASSPGGFGTDTQYF. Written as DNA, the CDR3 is TGTGCCAGCAGCCCAGGGGGCTTCGGGACAGATACGCAGTATTTT.

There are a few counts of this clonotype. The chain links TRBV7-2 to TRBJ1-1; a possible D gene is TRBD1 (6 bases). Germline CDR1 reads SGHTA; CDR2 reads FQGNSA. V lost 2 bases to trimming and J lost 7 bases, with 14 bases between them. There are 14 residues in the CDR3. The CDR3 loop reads CASSLSTGGNEAFF. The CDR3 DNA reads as TGTGCCAGCAGCTTATCGACAGGCGGCAATGAAGCTTTCTTT.

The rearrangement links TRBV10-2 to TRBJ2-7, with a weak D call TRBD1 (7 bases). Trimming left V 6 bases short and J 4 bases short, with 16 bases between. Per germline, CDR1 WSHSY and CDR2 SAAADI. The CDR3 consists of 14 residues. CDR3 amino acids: CASSAGQHSYEQYF. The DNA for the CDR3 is TGCGCCAGCAGCGCGGGACAGCATTCTTACGAGCAGTACTTC.

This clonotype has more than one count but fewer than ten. The CDR3 bases are TGTGCCACCAGCAGACAGGGGTTTGAAGAGACCCAGTACTTC. Amino acid sequence: CATSRQGFEETQYF. V gene TRBV15 combines with J gene TRBJ2-5; D possibly corresponds to TRBD1 (6 bases). CDR3 length: 14 residues. Germline V gene sequence: CDR1 LNHNV, CDR2 YYDKDF (reference sequence). Trimming took off 2 bases at V and 3 bases at J, with 10 bases between the two ends.

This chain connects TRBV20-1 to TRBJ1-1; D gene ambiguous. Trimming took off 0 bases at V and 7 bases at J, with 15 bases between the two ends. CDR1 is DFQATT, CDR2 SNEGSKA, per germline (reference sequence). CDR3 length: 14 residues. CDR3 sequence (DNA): TGCAGTGCTAGAGATTCCCCCCTCCGTGATGAAGCTTTCTTT. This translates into CSARDSPLRDEAFF.

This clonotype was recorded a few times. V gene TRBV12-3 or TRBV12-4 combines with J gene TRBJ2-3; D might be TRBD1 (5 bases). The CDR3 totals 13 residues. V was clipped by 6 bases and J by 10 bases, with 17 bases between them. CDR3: CASSLLGAPAQYF. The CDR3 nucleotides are TGTGCCAGCAGCCTACTTGGGGCTCCGGCGCAGTATTTT.

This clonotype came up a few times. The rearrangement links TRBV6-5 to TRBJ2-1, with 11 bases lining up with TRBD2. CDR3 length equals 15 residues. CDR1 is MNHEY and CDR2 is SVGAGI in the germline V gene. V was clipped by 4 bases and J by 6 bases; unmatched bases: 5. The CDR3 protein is CASSSLAGAPNEQFF. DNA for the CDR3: TGTGCCAGCAGTTCACTAGCGGGGGCCCCCAATGAGCAGTTCTTC.

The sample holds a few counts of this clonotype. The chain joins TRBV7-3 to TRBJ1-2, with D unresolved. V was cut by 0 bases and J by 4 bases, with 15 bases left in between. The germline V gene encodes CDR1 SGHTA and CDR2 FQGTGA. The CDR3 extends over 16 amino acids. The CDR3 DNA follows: TGTGCCAGCAGCTTAACGCCGCGACAAGAATCCTATGGCTACACCTTC. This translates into CASSLTPRQESYGYTF.

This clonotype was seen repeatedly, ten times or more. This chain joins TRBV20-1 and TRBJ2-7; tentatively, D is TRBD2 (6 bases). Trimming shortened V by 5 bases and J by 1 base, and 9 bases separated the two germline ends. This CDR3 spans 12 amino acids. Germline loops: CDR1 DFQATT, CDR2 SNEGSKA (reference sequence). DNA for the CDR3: TGCAGTGCTTCGGGGGAGTCCTACGAGCAGTACGTC. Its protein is CSASGESYEQYV.

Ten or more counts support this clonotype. The CDR3 here is CASSYAAGGLTDTQYF. For the CDR3, the DNA is TGTGCCAGCAGTTATGCAGCGGGGGGGTTAACAGATACGCAGTATTTT. This chain joins TRBV7-2 and TRBJ2-3, with 10 bases fitting TRBD2. J lost 3 bases, V lost 6 bases, and 9 bases had no gene match. The CDR3 runs to 16 residues. Germline loops: CDR1 SGHTA, CDR2 FQGNSA.

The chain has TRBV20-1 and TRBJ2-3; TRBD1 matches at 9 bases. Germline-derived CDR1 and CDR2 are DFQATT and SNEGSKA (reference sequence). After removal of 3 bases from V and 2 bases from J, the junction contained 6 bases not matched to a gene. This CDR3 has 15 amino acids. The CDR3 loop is CSARPGQGNTDTQYF. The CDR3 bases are TGCAGTGCTAGGCCGGGACAGGGAAACACAGATACGCAGTATTTT.

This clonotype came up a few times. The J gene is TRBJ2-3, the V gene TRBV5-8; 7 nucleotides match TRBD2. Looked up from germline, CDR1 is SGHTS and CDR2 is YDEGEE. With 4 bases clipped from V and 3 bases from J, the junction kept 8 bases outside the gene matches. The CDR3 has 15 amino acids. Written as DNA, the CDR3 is TGTGCCAGCAGCATCGGACTAGAAATGACAGATACGCAGTATTTT. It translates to CASSIGLEMTDTQYF.

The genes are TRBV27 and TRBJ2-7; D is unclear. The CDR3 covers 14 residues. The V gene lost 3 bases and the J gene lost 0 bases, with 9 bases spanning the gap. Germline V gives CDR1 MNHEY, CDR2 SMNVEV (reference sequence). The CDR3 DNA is TGTGCCAGCAGTTTTACTACTCTCTCCTACGAGCAGTACTTC. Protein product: CASSFTTLSYEQYF.

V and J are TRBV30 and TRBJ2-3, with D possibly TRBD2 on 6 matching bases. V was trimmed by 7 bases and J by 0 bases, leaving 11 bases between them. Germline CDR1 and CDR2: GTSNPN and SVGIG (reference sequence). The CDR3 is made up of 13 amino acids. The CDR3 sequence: CAFTAGSTDTQYF. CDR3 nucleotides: TGTGCCTTCACCGCGGGGAGCACAGATACGCAGTATTTT.

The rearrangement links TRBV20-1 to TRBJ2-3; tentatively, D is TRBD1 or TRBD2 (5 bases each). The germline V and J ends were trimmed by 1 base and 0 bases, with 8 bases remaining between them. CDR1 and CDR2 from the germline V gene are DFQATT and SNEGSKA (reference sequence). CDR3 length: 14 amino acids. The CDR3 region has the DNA TGCAGTGCTAGAGTCCGGGGCAGCACAGATACGCAGTATTTT. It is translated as CSARVRGSTDTQYF.

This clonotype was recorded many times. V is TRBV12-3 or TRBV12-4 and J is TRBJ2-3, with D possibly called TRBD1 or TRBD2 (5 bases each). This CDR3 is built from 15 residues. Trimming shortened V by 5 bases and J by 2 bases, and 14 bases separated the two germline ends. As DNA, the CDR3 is TGTGCCAGCAGTCCCCCCGGGACCTCCACAGATACGCAGTATTTT. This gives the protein CASSPPGTSTDTQYF.

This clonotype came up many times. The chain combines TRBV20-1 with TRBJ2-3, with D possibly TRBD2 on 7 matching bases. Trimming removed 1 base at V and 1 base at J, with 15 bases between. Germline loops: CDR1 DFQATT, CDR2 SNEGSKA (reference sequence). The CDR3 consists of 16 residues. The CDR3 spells CSARARGGFRTDTQYF. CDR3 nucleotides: TGCAGTGCTAGAGCGAGGGGGGGCTTTCGCACAGATACGCAGTATTTT.

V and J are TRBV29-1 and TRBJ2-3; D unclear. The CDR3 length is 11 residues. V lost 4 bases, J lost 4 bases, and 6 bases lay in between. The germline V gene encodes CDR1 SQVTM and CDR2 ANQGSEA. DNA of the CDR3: TGCAGCGTTGCCCCGGCAGATACGCAGTATTTT. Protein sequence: CSVAPADTQYF.

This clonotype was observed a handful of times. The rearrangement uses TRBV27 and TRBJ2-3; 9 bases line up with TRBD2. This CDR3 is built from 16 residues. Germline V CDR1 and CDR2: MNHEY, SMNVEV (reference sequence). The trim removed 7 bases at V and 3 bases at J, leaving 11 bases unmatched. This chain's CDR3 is CASTTQAGGWTDTQYF. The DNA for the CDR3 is TGTGCCAGCACTACCCAGGCGGGGGGGTGGACAGATACGCAGTATTTT.

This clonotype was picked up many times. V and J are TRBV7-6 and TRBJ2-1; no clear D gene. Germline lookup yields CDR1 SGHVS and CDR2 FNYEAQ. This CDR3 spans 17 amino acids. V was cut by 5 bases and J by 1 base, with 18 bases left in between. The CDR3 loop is CASSRSWTRQSYNEQFF. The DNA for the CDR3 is TGTGCCAGCAGCCGATCTTGGACCAGACAATCCTACAATGAGCAGTTCTTC.